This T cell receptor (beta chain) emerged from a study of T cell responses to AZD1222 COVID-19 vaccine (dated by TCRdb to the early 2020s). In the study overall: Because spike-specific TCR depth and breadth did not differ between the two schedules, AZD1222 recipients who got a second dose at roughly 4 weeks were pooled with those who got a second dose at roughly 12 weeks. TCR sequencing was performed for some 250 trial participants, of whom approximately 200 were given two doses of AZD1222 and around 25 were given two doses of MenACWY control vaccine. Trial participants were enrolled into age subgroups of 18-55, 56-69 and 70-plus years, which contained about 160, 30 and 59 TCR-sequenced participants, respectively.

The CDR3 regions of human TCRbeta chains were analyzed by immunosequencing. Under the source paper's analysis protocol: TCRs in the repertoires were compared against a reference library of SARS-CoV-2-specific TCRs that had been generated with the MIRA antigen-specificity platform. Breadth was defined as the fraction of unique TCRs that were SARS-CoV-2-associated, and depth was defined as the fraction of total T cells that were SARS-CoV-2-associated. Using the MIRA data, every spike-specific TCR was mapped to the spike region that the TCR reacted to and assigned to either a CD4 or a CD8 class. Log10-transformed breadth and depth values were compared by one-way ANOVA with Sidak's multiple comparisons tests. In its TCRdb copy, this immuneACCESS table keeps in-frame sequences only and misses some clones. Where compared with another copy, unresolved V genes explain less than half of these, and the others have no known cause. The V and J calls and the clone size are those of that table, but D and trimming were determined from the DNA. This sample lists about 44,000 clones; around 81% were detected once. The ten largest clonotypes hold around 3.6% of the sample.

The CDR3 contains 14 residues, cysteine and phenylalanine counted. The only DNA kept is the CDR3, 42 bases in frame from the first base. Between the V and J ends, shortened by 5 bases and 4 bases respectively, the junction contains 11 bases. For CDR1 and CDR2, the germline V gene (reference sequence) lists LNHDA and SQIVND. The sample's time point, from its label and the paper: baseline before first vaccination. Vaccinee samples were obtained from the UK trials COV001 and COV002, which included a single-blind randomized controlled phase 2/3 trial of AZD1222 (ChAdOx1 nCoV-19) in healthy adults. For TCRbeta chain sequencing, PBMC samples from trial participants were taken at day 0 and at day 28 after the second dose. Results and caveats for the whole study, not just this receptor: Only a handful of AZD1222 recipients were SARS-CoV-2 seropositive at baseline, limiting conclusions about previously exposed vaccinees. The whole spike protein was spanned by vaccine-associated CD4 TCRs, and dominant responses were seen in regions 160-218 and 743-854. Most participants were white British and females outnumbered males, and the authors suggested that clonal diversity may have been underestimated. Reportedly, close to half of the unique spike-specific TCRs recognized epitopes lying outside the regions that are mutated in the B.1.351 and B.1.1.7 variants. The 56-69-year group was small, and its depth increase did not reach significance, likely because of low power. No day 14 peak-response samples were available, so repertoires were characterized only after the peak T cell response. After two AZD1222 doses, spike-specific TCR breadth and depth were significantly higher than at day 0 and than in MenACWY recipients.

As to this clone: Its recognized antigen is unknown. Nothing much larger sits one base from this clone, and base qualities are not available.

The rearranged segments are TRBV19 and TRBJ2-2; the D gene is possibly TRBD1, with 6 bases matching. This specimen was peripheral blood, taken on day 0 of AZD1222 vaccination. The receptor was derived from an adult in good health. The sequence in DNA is TGTGCCAGTAGTCTCGGACAGATCACCGGGGAGCTGTTTTTT. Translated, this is CASSLGQITGELFF.